The 17 T cell receptor beta chains reported below all come from one sample, sequenced in a study of shared clonotypes between healthy human individuals. The method was immunoSEQ multiplex PCR; TCRdb's version includes in-frame clones alone and lacks a portion of them. Among around 1.9 million clones listed, about 92% were seen once. Naive CD8 cells were CD45RO-negative, positively selected for CCR7, excluding terminally differentiated effector memory CD45RA+ cells. Sequenced input: naive CD8+ T cells from PBMCs. The receptors shown here come from a young man in good health. Some clones in this sample may be carry-over from other donors' samples.

V usage is TRBV14 and J usage is TRBJ2-7; either TRBD1 or TRBD2 may supply D (6 bases each). The CDR3 contains 15 residues. From germline, CDR1 is SGHDN and CDR2 FVKESK. The ends were cut back, 2 bases at V and 5 bases at J, with 16 bases in the middle. Written as DNA, the CDR3 is TGTGCCAGCAGCCAATACGGGGGCAGGGCCAACGAGCAGTACTTC. As protein: CASSQYGGRANEQYF.

The chain has TRBV30 and TRBJ2-3; TRBD2 matches at 9 bases. CDR3 length: 17 residues. Trimming removed 1 base from V and 4 bases from J; junction bases left unmatched: 12. Germline CDR1 is GTSNPN and CDR2 is SVGIG (reference sequence). The CDR3 here is CAWSESLAGAEADTQYF. Written as DNA, the CDR3 is TGTGCCTGGAGTGAGTCCTTAGCGGGAGCGGAGGCAGATACGCAGTATTTT.

This clone appeared a single time. In nucleotides, the CDR3 is TGTGCCAGCAGCTTGGACAGGGCGGACTATGGCTACACCTTC. Protein sequence: CASSLDRADYGYTF. The chain uses TRBV5-6 and TRBJ1-2; weak D call: TRBD1 (6 bases). Deletions cut 0 bases from V and 3 bases from J, with 9 bases between. The CDR3 covers 14 residues. The V gene's germline CDR1 is SGHDT and CDR2 YYEEEE.

V gene TRBV19 combines with J gene TRBJ1-1; unclear D gene. CDR3 length equals 13 residues. Germline loops: CDR1 LNHDA, CDR2 SQIVND (reference sequence). V gave up 4 bases and J gave up 0 bases, with 6 bases separating them. The chain's CDR3 is CASSTSLNTEAFF. The DNA of the CDR3 is TGTGCCAGTAGTACCAGCTTGAACACTGAAGCTTTCTTT.

Points on this clone: Different DNA sequences within this sample yield the same CDR3. This chain joins TRBV27 and TRBJ2-5, with 7 bases lining up with TRBD1. Trimming removed 6 bases from V and 5 bases from J; junction bases left unmatched: 6. Per the germline V gene, CDR1 is MNHEY and CDR2 is SMNVEV (reference sequence). The CDR3 sequence is 13 residues long. CDR3: CASSTGVWETQYF. The CDR3 DNA follows: TGTGCCAGCAGCACAGGGGTGTGGGAGACCCAGTACTTC.

The J gene is TRBJ1-2, the V gene TRBV6-1; 7 bases fit TRBD1. CDR3 length equals 15 residues. CDR1 is MNHNS and CDR2 is SASEGT in the germline V gene. Losses at the gene ends were 0 bases for V and 5 bases for J; bases not matched to a gene: 6. The CDR3 DNA reads TGTGCCAGCAGTGAAGCTGGGGACAGCGTATATGGCTACACCTTC. Amino acids: CASSEAGDSVYGYTF.

The chain recombines TRBV15 with TRBJ2-1; weak D call: TRBD2 (6 bases). Germline V gene data show CDR1 as LNHNV and CDR2 as YYDKDF (reference sequence). The V end lost 5 bases, the J end lost 0 bases, and 8 bases lay between the germline ends. This CDR3 is built from 14 residues. This CDR3 reads CATSGGSSYNEQFF. CDR3 bases: TGTGCCACCAGCGGAGGGAGCTCCTACAATGAGCAGTTCTTC.

The chain uses TRBV18 and TRBJ2-5; no firm D call. Germline V gives CDR1 KGHSH, CDR2 LQKENI. This CDR3 comprises 14 residues. Trimming shortened V by 5 bases and J by 0 bases, and 10 bases separated the two germline ends. In DNA form, the CDR3 reads TGTGCCAGCTCAAGTTTAGCTAACCAAGAGACCCAGTACTTC. Protein: CASSSLANQETQYF.

This sequence joins TRBV4-2 and TRBJ2-7; D is undetermined. Trimming took off 6 bases at V and 0 bases at J, with 15 bases between the two ends. CDR3 size: 15 residues. CDR1 and CDR2 (germline): LGHNA, YNFKEQ. DNA for the CDR3: TGTGCCAGCAGTCCTACCCCCTTAAGCTCCTACGAGCAGTACTTC. Translated, it gives CASSPTPLSSYEQYF.

V usage is TRBV19 and J usage is TRBJ2-7; D not certain. Germline CDR1 and CDR2: LNHDA and SQIVND (reference sequence). V lost 3 bases and J 0 bases, leaving 12 bases between the germline ends. This CDR3 contains 15 residues. The chain's CDR3 is CASSIGRLISYEQYF. CDR3 DNA: TGTGCCAGTAGTATTGGTCGGTTGATCTCCTACGAGCAGTACTTC.

With respect to this clone: In the same sample, other DNA sequences code for this CDR3. The V call is TRBV19, the J call TRBJ2-3, with D hard to call. The V gene's germline CDR1 is LNHDA and CDR2 SQIVND (reference sequence). V was trimmed by 7 bases and J by 6 bases, leaving 5 bases between them. CDR3 size: 10 residues. For the CDR3, the DNA is TGTGCCAGTAAAGGCGATACGCAGTATTTT. Its protein product is CASKGDTQYF. Drawing the rest from reference TRBV19 and TRBJ2-3, the complete variable domain is DGGITQSPKYLFRKEGQNVTLSCEQNLNHDAMYWYRQDPGQGLRLIYYSQIVNDFQKGDIAEGYSVSREKKESFPLTVTSAQKNPTAFYLCASKGDTQYFGPGTRLTVL.

The chain combines TRBV2 with TRBJ2-7; 10 nucleotides agree with TRBD2. The trim removed 7 bases at V and 2 bases at J, leaving 8 bases unmatched. CDR1 is SNHLY, CDR2 FYNNEI, per germline. This CDR3 is 15 amino acids long. The chain's CDR3 is CASKASGRAAYEQYF. CDR3 DNA: TGTGCCAGCAAAGCTAGCGGGAGAGCGGCCTACGAGCAGTACTTC.

The chain joins TRBV19 to TRBJ1-5; D is perhaps TRBD1 (5 bases). The CDR3 spans 17 residues. Trimming left V 7 bases short and J 1 base short, with 20 bases between. From germline, CDR1 is LNHDA and CDR2 SQIVND (reference sequence). This CDR3 is CASTLVVGEESNQPQHF. CDR3 nucleotide sequence: TGTGCCAGTACCCTCGTAGTAGGGGAGGAAAGCAATCAGCCCCAGCATTTT.

This clone was observed a single time. J is TRBJ2-2 and V is TRBV29-1; tentative D call: TRBD2 (5 bases). Trimming took off 4 bases at V and 4 bases at J, with 10 bases between the two ends. The CDR3 runs to 13 residues. Germline lookup yields CDR1 SQVTM and CDR2 ANQGSEA. The CDR3 bases are TGCAGCGTTGCCCTCAGCGGCACCGGGGAGCTGTTTTTT. This encodes CSVALSGTGELFF.

The count of this clone is one. In the same sample, other DNA sequences code for this CDR3. The chain joins TRBV9 to TRBJ1-2; D unresolved. Germline lookup yields CDR1 SGDLS and CDR2 YYNGEE. The CDR3 covers 12 residues. The V and J ends lost 0 bases and 5 bases respectively, with 5 bases between them. The CDR3 sequence is CASSVEGYGYTF. CDR3 sequence (DNA): TGTGCCAGCAGCGTAGAAGGTTATGGCTACACCTTC. Full variable domain (rest looked up from reference TRBV9 and TRBJ1-2): DSGVTQTPKHLITATGQRVTLRCSPRSGDLSVYWYQQSLDQGLQFLIQYYNGEERAKGNILERFSAQQFPDLHSELNLSSLELGDSALYFCASSVEGYGYTFGSGTRLTVV.

The chain recombines TRBV27 with TRBJ2-7; D gene unclear. The CDR3 is made up of 15 amino acids. Between the trimmed V and J ends, which lost 8 bases and 0 bases, there was a span of 17 bases. Germline V CDR1 and CDR2: MNHEY, SMNVEV (reference sequence). CDR3 DNA: TGTGCCAGCGCGCTAAGGGTGGCCGGCTCCTACGAGCAGTACTTC. This encodes CASALRVAGSYEQYF.

The chain combines TRBV7-8 with TRBJ2-1, with 14 bases matching TRBD2. Germline V gene data show CDR1 as SGHVS and CDR2 as FQNEAQ. The V gene end was trimmed by 4 bases and the J gene end by 4 bases; junction bases not matched to a gene: 9. The CDR3 spans 18 residues. CDR3 sequence: CASSSGTSGSTGYNEQFF. In DNA, the CDR3 is TGTGCCAGCAGCTCCGGGACTAGCGGGAGTACGGGGTACAATGAGCAGTTCTTC. Variable domain in full (rest from reference TRBV7-8 and TRBJ2-1): GAGVSQSPRYKVAKRGQDVALRCDPISGHVSLFWYQQALGQGPEFLTYFQNEAQLDKSGLPSDRFFAERPEGSVSTLKIQRTQQEDSAVYLCASSSGTSGSTGYNEQFFGPGTRLTVL.